A single sample gave rise to the 17 T cell receptor beta chains below, sequenced in a study of T cells in Graves' hyperthyroidism and ophthalmopathy. Amplification targeted TCR beta CDR3 regions from RNA transcripts. First-round RT-PCR targeting the TCR CDR3 was performed with the HTBI primer set. Each CDR3 protein gets one entry after TCRdb re-called the multiplex PCR reads with MiXCR. Here the sample spans around 350,000 distinct CDR3 sequences, about 18% being singletons. The material sequenced was blood. These receptors were collected from a woman aged 18-29 years with Graves' hyperthyroidism.

This clonotype was seen repeatedly, ten times or more. Here the CDR3 reads CASTAGPSQHF. CDR3 nucleotide sequence: TGTGCCAGCACCGCAGGTCCGTCCCAGCATTTT. The rearrangement uses TRBV6-1 and TRBJ1-5; D unresolved. There are 11 residues in the CDR3. CDR1 and CDR2 from the germline V gene are MNHNS and SASEGT. The V gene lost 7 bases and the J gene lost 11 bases, with 12 bases spanning the gap.

This sequence joins TRBV20-1 and TRBJ1-1, with TRBD1 identical over 7 bases. Germline values: CDR1 DFQATT, CDR2 SNEGSKA (reference sequence). The CDR3 loop spans 14 amino acids. V dropped 3 bases and J dropped 5; count of bases not matched to a gene: 9. DNA of the CDR3: TGCAGTGCTAGGAGCGGCAGGGGGGGGACTGAAGCTTTCTTT. Translation gives CSARSGRGGTEAFF.

This clonotype was found many times. This rearrangement joins TRBV2 to TRBJ2-3; 9 bases agree with TRBD2. With 6 bases clipped from V and 3 bases from J, the junction kept 7 bases outside the gene matches. The germline V gene has CDR1 SNHLY and CDR2 FYNNEI. This CDR3 spans 15 amino acids. The CDR3 bases are TGTGCCAGCAGGGATAGCGGGGGAAGAACAGATACGCAGTATTTT. Its translation is CASRDSGGRTDTQYF.

In its sample, this clonotype was seen many times. The chain couples TRBV11-2 to TRBJ2-7; D uncertain. With 3 bases removed from V and 0 bases from J, the gap between germline ends came to 9 bases. This CDR3 has 14 residues. Germline assignment: CDR1 SGHAT and CDR2 FQNNGV. CDR3 nucleotide sequence: TGTGCCAGCAGCTTCGCCCCCAACTCCTACGAGCAGTACTTC. Translating gives CASSFAPNSYEQYF.

This clonotype was recorded at least ten times. This rearrangement joins TRBV20-1 to TRBJ2-7, with 9 bases lining up with TRBD2. The CDR3 covers 15 residues. With 6 bases clipped from V and 0 bases from J, the junction kept 9 bases outside the gene matches. The germline gives CDR1 DFQATT, CDR2 SNEGSKA (reference sequence). The CDR3 here is CSALRLAAYSYEQYF. For the CDR3, the DNA is TGCAGTGCGCTTCGACTAGCGGCATACTCCTACGAGCAGTACTTC.

The chain recombines TRBV6-2 or TRBV6-3 with TRBJ1-1; 8 nucleotides match TRBD1. This CDR3 contains 12 residues. V was clipped by 4 bases and J by 10 bases; unmatched bases: 5. Germline CDR1 MNHEY, CDR2 SVGEGT. The CDR3 DNA reads TGTGCCAGCAGTTCTCGGACAGGGAGAGCTTTCTTT. It is translated as CASSSRTGRAFF.

This clonotype was detected ten times or more. The rearrangement joins TRBV20-1 to TRBJ1-1, with TRBD1 identical over 7 bases. This CDR3 region has 13 residues. J gave up 4 bases and V 6 bases, and 8 bases lay outside the gene matches. CDR1 is DFQATT and CDR2 is SNEGSKA in the germline V gene (reference sequence). DNA for the CDR3: TGCAGTGCCAGAACAGGGGAGGGCACTGAAGCTTTCTTT. It specifies CSARTGEGTEAFF.

This clonotype was recorded at least ten times. The V call is TRBV20-1, the J call TRBJ1-1; maybe TRBD1 (5 bases). Germline V gene data show CDR1 as DFQATT and CDR2 as SNEGSKA (reference sequence). The CDR3 runs 13 residues. V gave up 5 bases and J gave up 1 base, with 11 bases separating them. For the CDR3, the DNA is TGCAGTGCTCTTCTGGGGGGGAACACTGAAGCTTTCTTT. Protein: CSALLGGNTEAFF.

This clonotype was seen at least ten times. This rearrangement joins TRBV12-3 or TRBV12-4 to TRBJ1-2, with 7 bases that match TRBD1. The ends lost 6 bases at V and 5 bases at J; junction bases unmatched: 6. The CDR3 consists of 13 residues. The CDR3, as DNA: TGTGCCAGCAGCGAAACAGGGGAATATGGCTACACCTTC. Translating it yields CASSETGEYGYTF.

Many counts were recorded for this clonotype. This chain uses TRBV27 with TRBJ1-2; D remains ambiguous. Germline V lookup: CDR1 MNHEY, CDR2 SMNVEV (reference sequence). V was clipped by 6 bases and J by 7 bases, with 15 bases between them. There are 13 residues in the CDR3. The DNA of the CDR3 is TGTGCCAGCAGACCTGACCGATCGGGTGGCTACACCTTC. Translated, it gives CASRPDRSGGYTF.

This clonotype was seen ten or more times. This rearrangement joins TRBV28 to TRBJ1-2; tentative D call: TRBD1 (6 bases). Looked up from germline, CDR1 is MDHEN and CDR2 is SYDVKM. With 7 bases removed from V and 2 bases from J, the gap between germline ends came to 11 bases. The CDR3 is made up of 13 amino acids. CDR3 DNA: TGTGCCAGCACCAAAACAGGGAACTATGGCTACACCTTC. It specifies CASTKTGNYGYTF.

A few counts support this clonotype. Being one base from a much bigger clone, this may be a read error. The chain has TRBV11-2 and TRBJ2-7; D is unclear. The CDR3 covers 14 residues. Trimming shortened V by 2 bases and J by 3 bases, and 11 bases separated the two germline ends. The V gene's germline CDR1 is SGHAT and CDR2 FQNNGV. The CDR3: CASSLTFPIYEQYV. CDR3 sequence (DNA): TGTGCCAGCAGCTTAACGTTTCCTATCTACGAGCAGTACGTC.

This clonotype was detected many times. The chain carries TRBV6-2 or TRBV6-3 and TRBJ1-2; D is unclear. Trimming shortened V by 2 bases and J by 6 bases, and 19 bases separated the two germline ends. The CDR3 length is 16 residues. Looked up from germline, CDR1 is MNHEY and CDR2 is SVGEGT. The CDR3 here is CASSYVTRAALHGYTF. Here the CDR3 DNA reads TGTGCCAGCAGTTACGTAACCCGGGCCGCCCTTCATGGCTACACCTTC.

This clonotype was seen repeatedly, ten times or more. The chain joins TRBV30 to TRBJ2-5; D possibly corresponds to TRBD2 (5 bases). CDR1 and CDR2 from the germline V gene are GTSNPN and SVGIG (reference sequence). This CDR3 comprises 14 residues. V lost 1 base and J lost 3, with 12 bases in between. The CDR3 is CAWSEVREEETQYF. CDR3 DNA sequence: TGTGCCTGGAGTGAGGTCCGGGAAGAAGAGACCCAGTACTTC.

This clonotype was detected ten times or more. The rearrangement links TRBV28 to TRBJ1-1; D not resolved. The CDR3 runs 14 residues. CDR1 MDHEN and CDR2 SYDVKM come from the germline V gene. Trimming left V 8 bases short and J 2 bases short, with 15 bases between. The CDR3 region has the DNA TGTGCCAGCGGGGAACCGGGCACCAACACTGAAGCTTTCTTT. Amino acids: CASGEPGTNTEAFF.

This clonotype was recorded many times. CDR3 nucleotides: TGTGCCAGCAGCCGACAGCCACGGCAGCAGTACTTC. It is translated as CASSRQPRQQYF. V gene TRBV11-2 combines with J gene TRBJ2-7; a possible D gene is TRBD1 (5 bases). Germline V gene data show CDR1 as SGHAT and CDR2 as FQNNGV. CDR3 length equals 12 residues. The ends were cut back, 5 bases at V and 8 bases at J, with 13 bases in the middle.

At least ten counts were recorded for this clonotype. V usage is TRBV7-9 and J usage is TRBJ2-4; D not certain. Trimming pared 1 base from V and 8 bases from J, leaving 9 bases between. Germline CDR1 and CDR2: SEHNR and FQNEAQ (reference sequence). The CDR3 is 13 amino acids. CDR3 protein: CASSLGLVDIQYF. The CDR3 DNA reads TGTGCCAGCAGCTTAGGCCTAGTCGACATTCAGTACTTC.